Detailed here is one T cell receptor beta chain. The antigen is undetermined. The V gene end was trimmed by 0 bases and the J gene end by 8 bases; junction bases not matched to a gene: 10. Germline V gene lookup returns CDR1 SGHRS and CDR2 YFSETQ. The CDR3 contains 15 residues. The data were obtained in a study of T-cell memory formation after mild COVID-19. Study-wide results and limits: CD8+ contracting clones occupied EMRA, while CD4+ ones occupied mainly CM and EM. Clones shrinking from day 15 to 85 showed even CD4/CD8 mixes; later expanders tilted CD4+. Some responding clones appeared in pre-infection memory, suggesting cross-reactive memory joined.

5'RACE primed at constant segments yielded TCR alpha and TCR beta cDNA libraries bearing sample barcodes and UMIs. TCRdb re-derived calls from the 5' RACE reads in MiXCR, one entry per CDR3 protein. The data show around 140,000 distinct CDR3 sequences, 15% to 20% seen once. Input material: PBMCs or a T cell subset sorted from them (not recorded which). The chain joins TRBV5-1 to TRBJ1-2; 7 bases are a match to TRBD1. The source of this sequence is an adult woman who had mild COVID-19 (a few samples of this study predate the infection). Cell type and time point are not known. The CDR3 sequence is CASSLASGGQEGYTF. The DNA of the CDR3 is TGCGCCAGCAGCTTGGCCTCAGGGGGGCAGGAGGGCTACACCTTC.